These 25 T cell receptor beta chains were sequenced from one sample in a study of cytomegalovirus exposure and HLA in healthy donors. Primers for the PCR totalled 60 Vbeta and 13 Jbeta. The table came from immunoSEQ multiplex PCR; TCRdb's copy has only in-frame clones and leaves some out. The sample lists around 200,000 clones, approximately 78% occurring once. The sample taken for sequencing was PBMCs. The receptors stem from a woman aged 18 to 35 in good health and CMV-seronegative.

The CDR3 DNA reads TGTGCCAGCAGCCAAGGCCAGGGTGGGTATAGTCGTGAAAAACTGTTTTTT. It codes for CASSQGQGGYSREKLFF. The chain employs TRBV4-2 and TRBJ1-4, with D possibly TRBD1 on 5 matching bases. V was cut by 1 base and J by 7 bases, with 19 bases left in between. CDR3 size: 17 residues. Germline CDR1 is LGHNA and CDR2 is YNFKEQ.

The chain carries TRBV27 and TRBJ2-1; possible D gene TRBD2, 5 bases. Trimming pared 5 bases from V and 8 bases from J, leaving 19 bases between. Germline V gene lookup returns CDR1 MNHEY and CDR2 SMNVEV (reference sequence). The CDR3 consists of 15 residues. CDR3: CASSRRAVARDEQFF. The CDR3 DNA follows: TGTGCCAGCAGTCGGAGAGCGGTGGCTCGGGATGAGCAGTTCTTC.

This clone has a handful of counts. This chain connects TRBV7-9 to TRBJ2-7; no definite D call. V was pared by 5 bases and J by 5 bases, with 16 bases between. Per the germline V gene, CDR1 is SEHNR and CDR2 is FQNEAQ (reference sequence). CDR3 size: 14 residues. The CDR3 sequence: CASSPGNQAHEQYF. DNA for the CDR3: TGTGCCAGCAGCCCCGGAAATCAGGCCCACGAGCAGTACTTC.

This clone was observed a few times. The genes are TRBV7-2 and TRBJ2-3; no clear D gene. With 1 base removed from V and 8 bases from J, the gap between germline ends came to 16 bases. The CDR3 runs to 15 residues. Germline loops: CDR1 SGHTA, CDR2 FQGNSA. The CDR3 spells CASSLDAVSVGTQYF. DNA for the CDR3: TGTGCCAGCAGCTTAGATGCGGTATCGGTAGGTACGCAGTATTTT. The full variable domain, completed using reference TRBV7-2 and TRBJ2-3, is GAGVSQSPSNKVTEKGKDVELRCDPISGHTALYWYRQSLGQGLEFLIYFQGNSAPDKSGLPSDRFSAERTGGSVSTLTIQRTQQEDSAVYLCASSLDAVSVGTQYFGPGTRLTVL.

V and J are TRBV28 and TRBJ1-4; 10 nucleotides align to TRBD1. CDR3 size: 12 residues. Per the germline V gene, CDR1 is MDHEN and CDR2 is SYDVKM. V gave up 4 bases and J gave up 11 bases; unmatched junction bases: 1. CDR3 coding DNA: TGTGCCAGCAGTTCGGGACAGGGGAAACTGTTTTTT. Its protein product is CASSSGQGKLFF.

The chain has TRBV28 and TRBJ2-7, with TRBD2 as a possible D gene (6 bases). This CDR3 spans 13 amino acids. The germline V gene encodes CDR1 MDHEN and CDR2 SYDVKM. Deletions cut 7 bases from V and 3 bases from J, with 13 bases between. The CDR3 loop is CASTSISGYEQYF. CDR3 coding DNA: TGTGCCAGCACCAGCATTAGCGGCTACGAGCAGTACTTC.

A remark on this clone: The same CDR3 also results from other DNA sequences found in this sample. The chain carries TRBV10-2 and TRBJ1-2; possibly TRBD1 for D (6 bases). CDR1 is WSHSY, CDR2 SAAADI, per germline. This CDR3 is 13 amino acids long. The V gene lost 4 bases and the J gene lost 1 base, with 7 bases spanning the gap. In DNA form, the CDR3 reads TGCGCCAGCAGTGGACAGGTTAACTATGGCTACACCTTC. As protein: CASSGQVNYGYTF.

The chain couples TRBV19 to TRBJ1-1; 7 bases align to TRBD1. The germline CDR1 and CDR2 sequences are LNHDA and SQIVND (reference sequence). The V gene end was trimmed by 9 bases and the J gene end by 11 bases; junction bases not matched to a gene: 18. This CDR3 has 14 residues. CDR3 in DNA: TGTGCCAGCCGCCTAGAGGGACAGAGGATGGGGGCTTTCTTT. This codes for CASRLEGQRMGAFF. Together with reference TRBV19 and TRBJ1-1, the CDR3 gives the full variable domain: DGGITQSPKYLFRKEGQNVTLSCEQNLNHDAMYWYRQDPGQGLRLIYYSQIVNDFQKGDIAEGYSVSREKKESFPLTVTSAQKNPTAFYLCASRLEGQRMGAFFGQGTRLTVV.

The chain links TRBV4-2 to TRBJ1-1; D unclear. Germline V gene data show CDR1 as LGHNA and CDR2 as YNFKEQ. This CDR3 comprises 15 residues. Trimming cost V 0 bases and J 6 bases, with 14 bases left between them. The DNA of the CDR3 is TGTGCCAGCAGCCAAGATTCTTCGGCGGAAGCTGAAGCTTTCTTT. Its translation is CASSQDSSAEAEAFF.

A few counts support this clone. The chain joins TRBV6-1 to TRBJ1-2; 7 bases fit TRBD1. The CDR3 length is 15 residues. Germline V gene data show CDR1 as MNHNS and CDR2 as SASEGT. V dropped 6 bases and J dropped 8; count of bases not matched to a gene: 15. CDR3 nucleotide sequence: TGTGCCAGCAGCGACCCCCCGGACAGGCGGAAGGGCTACACCTTC. Its protein product is CASSDPPDRRKGYTF.

For the CDR3, the DNA is TGTGCCAGCAGGGGGAATAGCGGGGGGGCTTACAATGAGCAGTTCTTC. This gives the protein CASRGNSGGAYNEQFF. The rearrangement joins TRBV2 to TRBJ2-1; 11 bases align to TRBD2. Germline-derived CDR1 and CDR2 are SNHLY and FYNNEI. There are 16 residues in the CDR3. Trimming cost V 6 bases and J 4 bases; bases outside gene matches: 8.

The chain's CDR3 is CASSPARGQEYGYTF. The CDR3 DNA is TGCGCCAGCAGCCCAGCCAGAGGACAGGAGTATGGCTACACCTTC. The chain joins TRBV4-1 to TRBJ1-2, with TRBD1 identical over 7 bases. With 4 bases clipped from V and 5 bases from J, the junction kept 10 bases outside the gene matches. CDR1 and CDR2 from the germline V gene are MGHRA and YSYEKL. This CDR3 spans 15 amino acids.

The chain employs TRBV9 and TRBJ2-1; 13 positions match TRBD2. The ends lost 3 bases at V and 10 bases at J; junction bases unmatched: 10. The CDR3 length is 16 residues. Germline V gives CDR1 SGDLS, CDR2 YYNGEE. This CDR3 reads CASSELLAGGLREQFF. The CDR3 bases are TGTGCCAGCAGCGAGTTACTAGCGGGGGGGCTAAGAGAGCAGTTCTTC. Together with reference TRBV9 and TRBJ2-1, the CDR3 gives the full variable domain: DSGVTQTPKHLITATGQRVTLRCSPRSGDLSVYWYQQSLDQGLQFLIQYYNGEERAKGNILERFSAQQFPDLHSELNLSSLELGDSALYFCASSELLAGGLREQFFGPGTRLTVL.

The chain couples TRBV6-5 to TRBJ1-2, with D possibly matching TRBD1 (5 bases). CDR1 MNHEY and CDR2 SVGAGI come from the germline V gene. The CDR3 contains 10 residues. Trimming left V 7 bases short and J 5 bases short, with 5 bases between. In DNA, the CDR3 is TGTGCCAGCAAGGGGTATGGCTACACCTTC. Protein product: CASKGYGYTF.

For this clone: Relative to the germline gene, one junction end is altered; a read error may explain this. The chain links TRBV7-9 to TRBJ1-2; D is undetermined. This CDR3 is built from 12 residues. Germline lookup yields CDR1 SEHNR and CDR2 FQNEAQ (reference sequence). Written as DNA, the CDR3 is TGTTCCAGCAGCTTAGCTGCTACTGGCTACACCTTC. Translating it yields CSSSLAATGYTF.

V usage is TRBV5-6 and J usage is TRBJ1-1, with 7 bases lining up with TRBD1. The CDR3 covers 16 residues. Germline V gives CDR1 SGHDT, CDR2 YYEEEE. Germline trimming cut 2 bases from V and 4 bases from J; bases unmatched to any gene: 11. The CDR3 loop is CASSFPLGRGSTEAFF. The CDR3 nucleotides read TGTGCCAGCAGCTTTCCCCTGGGCAGGGGGAGCACTGAAGCTTTCTTT.

The chain links TRBV6-6 to TRBJ2-3, with 7 bases that match TRBD1. V lost 2 bases and J lost 3; bases outside the gene matches: 8. CDR1 is MNHNY, CDR2 SVGAGI, per germline (reference sequence). The CDR3 spans 16 residues. CDR3 sequence: CASSYPTGVGTDTQYF. CDR3 nucleotides: TGTGCCAGCAGTTACCCAACAGGGGTCGGGACAGATACGCAGTATTTT.

The rearrangement joins TRBV5-1 to TRBJ2-5, with 10 bases aligning to TRBD2. The CDR3 is 16 residues long. Germline CDR1 and CDR2: SGHRS and YFSETQ. V gave up 0 bases and J gave up 4 bases; unmatched junction bases: 6. The CDR3 DNA sequence: TGCGCCAGCAGCTTGGTCCAGCGGGGGGGAGCAGAGACCCAGTACTTC. Its translation: CASSLVQRGGAETQYF.

This sequence joins TRBV25-1 and TRBJ1-2, with D maybe TRBD1 (5 bases). The CDR3 totals 14 residues. V was cut by 1 base and J by 6 bases, with 12 bases left in between. The germline CDR1 and CDR2 sequences are MGHDK and SYGVNS. The DNA of the CDR3 is TGTGCCAGCAGTGAATGGGACTCAGGACATGGCTACACCTTC. Protein sequence: CASSEWDSGHGYTF.

The chain carries TRBV7-9 and TRBJ2-1, with 7 bases that match TRBD2. Germline V gene data show CDR1 as SEHNR and CDR2 as FQNEAQ (reference sequence). The trim removed 5 bases at V and 0 bases at J, leaving 10 bases unmatched. The CDR3 is made up of 17 amino acids. CDR3 nucleotides: TGTGCCAGCAGCCCACGCCAGGCGGGAGTCTCCTACAATGAGCAGTTCTTC. Protein: CASSPRQAGVSYNEQFF.

This clone was detected a few times. This chain joins TRBV5-1 and TRBJ2-3, with D possibly TRBD2 on 6 matching bases. V was cut by 2 bases and J by 2 bases, with 12 bases left in between. This CDR3 is 15 amino acids long. The V gene's germline CDR1 is SGHRS and CDR2 YFSETQ. CDR3 in amino acids: CASSFQRATTDTQYF. CDR3 sequence (DNA): TGCGCCAGCAGCTTCCAGCGGGCCACCACAGATACGCAGTATTTT.

This clone was seen a single time. The chain employs TRBV5-1 and TRBJ2-1; 11 bases align to TRBD2. Germline-derived CDR1 and CDR2 are SGHRS and YFSETQ. There are 14 residues in the CDR3. Unmatched junction bases numbered 10, after V lost 5 bases and J lost 12 bases. The CDR3 nucleotides are TGCGCCAGCAGTGGAACTAGCGGGAGTGGGGGGCAGTTCTTC. Its protein is CASSGTSGSGGQFF.

The rearrangement joins TRBV6-5 to TRBJ2-3, with a weak D call TRBD1 (6 bases). Germline loops: CDR1 MNHEY, CDR2 SVGAGI. V shed 5 bases and J shed 3 bases, with 15 bases lying between them. The CDR3 is 15 residues long. Here the CDR3 DNA reads TGTGCCAGCAGTCCACAAGGGCAGGGGACAGATACGCAGTATTTT. It encodes CASSPQGQGTDTQYF.

The chain employs TRBV5-4 and TRBJ2-5, with 7 positions matching TRBD1. From germline, CDR1 is SGHNT and CDR2 YYREEE (reference sequence). The V segment lost 5 bases and the J segment 4 bases; nucleotides outside the gene matches: 8. This CDR3 has 14 amino acids. CDR3 nucleotides: TGTGCCAGCAGTCGAGGACAGGCCGGAGAGACCCAGTACTTC. As protein: CASSRGQAGETQYF.

This chain joins TRBV7-9 and TRBJ2-3; no definite D call. Germline lookup yields CDR1 SEHNR and CDR2 FQNEAQ (reference sequence). The CDR3 contains 11 residues. Trimming removed 10 bases from V and 6 bases from J, with 11 bases in between. The CDR3 spells CATDSRDTQYF. CDR3 coding DNA: TGTGCCACCGACTCACGCGATACGCAGTATTTT.